One and the same sample provided the 2 T cell receptor beta chains below, sequenced in a study of early T cells in non-severe SARS-CoV-2 infection. In TCRdb, the 5' RACE reads were re-called with MiXCR into one record per CDR3 protein. The sample records about 110,000 distinct CDR3 sequences, roughly 12% being singletons. The sequencing input was whole blood. These receptors all come from an adult who was a healthcare worker with PCR-confirmed SARS-CoV-2 infection or an uninfected control (not recorded which).

This clonotype showed up many times. The CDR3 protein is CASSWTPGQGASGANVLTF. The CDR3 DNA is TGTGCCAGCAGCTGGACTCCGGGACAGGGGGCGTCTGGGGCCAACGTCCTGACTTTC. The V call is TRBV6-2 or TRBV6-3, the J call TRBJ2-6; 12 nucleotides line up with TRBD1. The CDR3 has 19 amino acids. Trimming cost V 6 bases and J 1 base; bases outside gene matches: 10. Germline lookup yields CDR1 MNHEY and CDR2 SVGEGT.

Here the CDR3 DNA reads TGTGCCAGCAGCTTTACAGCGGGAGGCTGGGCTGGGGCCAACGTCCTGACTTTC. This codes for CASSFTAGGWAGANVLTF. The chain links TRBV7-9 to TRBJ2-6, with TRBD2 identical over 9 bases. J gave up 2 bases and V 3 bases, and 8 bases lay outside the gene matches. The germline gives CDR1 SEHNR, CDR2 FQNEAQ (reference sequence). This CDR3 is built from 18 residues.